A single sample is the source of the 20 T cell receptor beta chains below, sequenced in a study of PD-L1 blockade in urothelial cancer. Sample time point: pretreatment peripheral blood. Some clones are missing from TCRdb's copy, which holds only in-frame ones; the method was immunoSEQ multiplex PCR. The sample yields around 70,000 clones, around 83% seen once. This specimen consisted of PBMCs, obtained around atezolizumab (anti-PD-L1) treatment. Receptor source: a woman aged 70 to 79 with urothelial cancer.

The rearrangement joins TRBV21-1 to TRBJ1-2; TRBD1 reflects the table's D call only, with no check against the DNA. TRBV21-1 is given as a pseudogene. CDR3 size: 17 residues. CDR3 amino acids: CASSKSGGQGIPYGYTF. In DNA, the CDR3 is TGTGCCAGCAGCAAAAGTGGAGGACAGGGGATTCCCTATGGCTACACCTTC.

The chain couples TRBV5-1 to TRBJ2-2, with TRBD2 matching 15 bases. The CDR3 is made up of 22 amino acids. Per the germline V gene, CDR1 is SGHRS and CDR2 is YFSETQ. V lost 6 bases and J lost 6; bases outside the gene matches: 24. The CDR3 here is CASTPNSTGPGLAGGPAGELFF. As DNA, the CDR3 is TGCGCCAGCACCCCAAACTCGACAGGGCCTGGACTAGCGGGAGGGCCGGCCGGGGAGCTGTTTTTT. Full variable domain (missing parts from reference TRBV5-1 and TRBJ2-2): KAGVTQTPRYLIKTRGQQVTLSCSPISGHRSVSWYQQTPGQGLQFLFEYFSETQRNKGNFPGRFSGRQFSNSRSEMNVSTLELGDSALYLCASTPNSTGPGLAGGPAGELFFGEGSRLTVL.

DNA of the CDR3: TGTGCCAGCGGGAGGGCGGGGAATGAGCAGTTCTTC. Its protein product is CASGRAGNEQFF. The chain links TRBV6-1 to TRBJ2-1; 7 positions match TRBD2. The CDR3 has 12 amino acids. Germline V CDR1 and CDR2: MNHNS, SASEGT. V lost 8 bases, J lost 7 bases, and 5 bases stayed unmatched.

Written as DNA, the CDR3 is TGTGCCACCAGCGGTTGGACTAGCGGGGACTCCTACGAGCAGTACTTC. This codes for CATSGWTSGDSYEQYF. This chain uses TRBV15 with TRBJ2-7, with 12 bases aligning to TRBD2. The CDR3 runs 16 residues. The germline V gene encodes CDR1 LNHNV and CDR2 YYDKDF (reference sequence). The ends lost 5 bases at V and 0 bases at J; junction bases unmatched: 5.

CDR3: CASSLGGPGGAFF. The CDR3 coding sequence is TGCGCCAGCAGCTTGGGGGGCCCGGGAGGGGCTTTCTTT. The rearrangement joins TRBV5-1 to TRBJ1-1; D possibly corresponds to TRBD1 (5 bases). This CDR3 spans 13 amino acids. The germline gives CDR1 SGHRS, CDR2 YFSETQ. Trimming cost V 0 bases and J 11 bases, with 14 bases left between them.

V is TRBV6-5 and J is TRBJ1-1, with unresolved D. Looked up from germline, CDR1 is MNHEY and CDR2 is SVGAGI. Trimming left V 6 bases short and J 4 bases short, with 12 bases between. This CDR3 spans 13 amino acids. The CDR3 loop reads CASRDFVGTEAFF. For the CDR3, the DNA is TGTGCCAGCAGGGACTTCGTTGGCACTGAAGCTTTCTTT.

J is TRBJ2-3 and V is TRBV28, with unresolved D. Looked up from germline, CDR1 is MDHEN and CDR2 is SYDVKM. The V gene lost 6 bases and the J gene lost 1 base, with 23 bases spanning the gap. The CDR3 runs 18 residues. CDR3 coding DNA: TGTGCCAGCAGCCCCATCGACTTAATGCGGCAACGCACAGATACGCAGTATTTT. It encodes CASSPIDLMRQRTDTQYF.

The V and J genes are TRBV5-6 and TRBJ2-1, with D perhaps matching TRBD2 (5 bases). CDR3 length: 15 residues. Trimming took 1 base from V and 3 from J, leaving 11 bases between them. Germline V gene sequence: CDR1 SGHDT, CDR2 YYEEEE. CDR3 sequence reads: CASSLKLGGYNEQFF. DNA of the CDR3: TGTGCCAGCAGCTTGAAACTAGGTGGCTACAATGAGCAGTTCTTC. Using reference TRBV5-6 and TRBJ2-1 for the parts outside the CDR3, the full variable domain is DAGVTQSPTHLIKTRGQQVTLRCSPKSGHDTVSWYQQALGQGPQFIFQYYEEEERQRGNFPDRFSGHQFPNYSSELNVNALLLGDSALYLCASSLKLGGYNEQFFGPGTRLTVL.

The rearrangement uses TRBV7-9 and TRBJ2-7; 10 bases are shared with TRBD2. J lost 2 bases, V lost 6 bases, and 16 bases had no gene match. Looked up from germline, CDR1 is SEHNR and CDR2 is FQNEAQ (reference sequence). The CDR3 runs to 18 residues. CDR3 DNA sequence: TGTGCCAGCAGTTCCCCAATTACCGGGACTAGCGCTACCTACGAGCAGTACTTC. Its translation: CASSSPITGTSATYEQYF.

V is TRBV27 and J is TRBJ2-1; the match to TRBD2 covers 14 bases. CDR3 length: 15 amino acids. V trimming: 7 bases; J trimming: 2 bases; junction bases outside the gene matches: 1. Germline lookup yields CDR1 MNHEY and CDR2 SMNVEV (reference sequence). The CDR3 DNA sequence: TGTGCCAGCAAGACTAGCGGGAGGGCCTACAATGAGCAGTTCTTC. Its translation: CASKTSGRAYNEQFF.

The chain links TRBV11-2 to TRBJ2-7; 8 positions agree with TRBD2. The CDR3 runs 15 residues. V lost 4 bases to trimming and J lost 6 bases; unmatched junction nucleotides: 11. Per the germline V gene, CDR1 is SGHAT and CDR2 is FQNNGV. The CDR3 protein is CASSSDPSGRFEQYF. The CDR3 nucleotides are TGTGCCAGCAGCTCAGACCCTAGCGGGCGTTTCGAGCAGTACTTC.

This sequence joins TRBV7-9 and TRBJ2-7, with 13 bases that match TRBD2. The length of the CDR3 is 16 residues. Unmatched junction bases numbered 8, after V lost 5 bases and J lost 4 bases. CDR1 is SEHNR and CDR2 is FQNEAQ in the germline V gene (reference sequence). The CDR3 region is CASSPGLAGIRYEQYF. In DNA form, the CDR3 reads TGTGCCAGCAGCCCGGGACTAGCGGGAATTAGGTACGAGCAGTACTTC.

The chain recombines TRBV18 with TRBJ2-5; the match to TRBD2 covers 8 bases. The CDR3 consists of 14 residues. The V segment lost 4 bases and the J segment 2 bases; nucleotides outside the gene matches: 3. Per the germline V gene, CDR1 is KGHSH and CDR2 is LQKENI. The CDR3 coding sequence is TGTGCCAGCTCACAAACTAGCGGACAAGAGACCCAGTACTTC. Amino acid sequence: CASSQTSGQETQYF.

The J gene is TRBJ2-3, the V gene TRBV9, with no clear D. This CDR3 is 12 amino acids long. Germline V lookup: CDR1 SGDLS, CDR2 YYNGEE. V shed 3 bases and J shed 4 bases, with 6 bases lying between them. The CDR3 loop is CASSALADTQYF. CDR3 DNA: TGTGCCAGCAGCGCCCTAGCAGATACGCAGTATTTT.

This clone was detected a few times. V gene TRBV4-3 combines with J gene TRBJ1-4; D is possibly TRBD1 (5 bases). The CDR3 spans 15 residues. Germline V gene lookup returns CDR1 LGHNA and CDR2 YSLEER. Trimming cost V 2 bases and J 7 bases, with 14 bases left between them. The CDR3 DNA reads TGCGCCAGCAGCCAATCGAGTGGGGCCCTTGAAAAACTGTTTTTT. As protein: CASSQSSGALEKLFF.

The chain uses TRBV5-1 and TRBJ1-2; no clear D. V was shortened by 0 bases and J by 0 bases, with 15 bases between the two germline ends. In germline, CDR1 is SGHRS, CDR2 YFSETQ. This CDR3 has 17 amino acids. The DNA for the CDR3 is TGCGCCAGCAGCTTGGAAGCTCGAGGGCCCGCTAACTATGGCTACACCTTC. It specifies CASSLEARGPANYGYTF.

The chain uses TRBV7-9 and TRBJ2-1; D possibly corresponds to TRBD1 (5 bases). This CDR3 spans 15 amino acids. Trimming took 5 bases from V and 12 from J, leaving 23 bases between them. Germline V gene sequence: CDR1 SEHNR, CDR2 FQNEAQ (reference sequence). DNA of the CDR3: TGTGCCAGCAGCGGCCCGGGCGGAAGGGGATCTGGGCAGTTCTTC. Translating it yields CASSGPGGRGSGQFF.

This chain joins TRBV7-9 and TRBJ1-3; weak D call: TRBD1 (5 bases). V lost 5 bases, J lost 0 bases, and 14 bases lay in between. Germline loops: CDR1 SEHNR, CDR2 FQNEAQ (reference sequence). The CDR3 has 16 residues. DNA for the CDR3: TGTGCCAGCAGCCGGGGCGGGGAGAGCTCTGGAAACACCATATATTTT. Translation gives CASSRGGESSGNTIYF.

In this sample, this clone turned up many times. V and J are TRBV6-6 and TRBJ1-1; TRBD1 aligns across 7 bases. Germline trimming cut 6 bases from V and 11 bases from J; bases unmatched to any gene: 6. The CDR3 extends over 11 amino acids. CDR1 is MNHNY, CDR2 SVGAGI, per germline (reference sequence). The CDR3 nucleotides read TGTGCCAGCAGCCCTGGGACAGAGGCTTTCTTT. As protein: CASSPGTEAFF.

The chain couples TRBV7-6 to TRBJ2-2, with a tentative D call TRBD2 (6 bases). This CDR3 contains 17 residues. V lost 2 bases to trimming and J lost 5 bases, with 18 bases between them. Looked up from germline, CDR1 is SGHVS and CDR2 is FNYEAQ. For the CDR3, the DNA is TGTGCCAGCAGCTTACTAGGAGGGGATAGGAAGACCGGGGAGCTGTTTTTT. It yields the protein CASSLLGGDRKTGELFF.